Shown below are 11 T cell receptor beta chains from a single sample sequenced in a study of shared clonotypes between healthy human individuals. In the naive CD8 group, cells lacked CD45RO and were positively selected for CCR7, so terminally differentiated effector memory CD45RA+ cells were left out. The method was immunoSEQ multiplex PCR; TCRdb's version includes in-frame clones alone and lacks a portion of them. The table includes hundreds of thousands of clones, approximately 95% detected once. The sample was naive CD8+ T cells sorted from blood. The receptors were sampled from a woman younger than 45 in good health.

The gene calls are TRBV30 and TRBJ1-4, with D unresolved. V was clipped by 0 bases and J by 4 bases, with 9 bases between them. From germline, CDR1 is GTSNPN and CDR2 SVGIG (reference sequence). The CDR3 is made up of 14 amino acids. As DNA, the CDR3 is TGTGCCTGGAGTGTACCAACAGATAATGAAAAACTGTTTTTT. It is translated as CAWSVPTDNEKLFF.

The chain links TRBV15 to TRBJ2-7; D not certain. The germline gives CDR1 LNHNV, CDR2 YYDKDF (reference sequence). V was trimmed by 1 base and J by 0 bases, leaving 10 bases between them. The CDR3 has 15 amino acids. CDR3 DNA sequence: TGTGCCACCAGCAGAGTAAAGCATCCCTCCTACGAGCAGTACTTC. It translates to CATSRVKHPSYEQYF.

CDR3 sequence (DNA): TGTGCCAGCAGCCGATATTCCTACAATGAGCAGTTCTTC. It translates to CASSRYSYNEQFF. This chain joins TRBV27 and TRBJ2-1; D is unclear. Trimming took off 6 bases at V and 1 base at J, with 7 bases between the two ends. The germline V gene has CDR1 MNHEY and CDR2 SMNVEV (reference sequence). This CDR3 is built from 13 residues.

The J gene is TRBJ1-2, the V gene TRBV27, with D uncertain. The CDR3 is 13 residues long. Germline values: CDR1 MNHEY, CDR2 SMNVEV (reference sequence). V dropped 5 bases and J dropped 9 bases, with 16 bases sitting between them. The CDR3: CASSLAFGGSYTF. The CDR3 DNA is TGTGCCAGCAGTCTCGCTTTCGGAGGCAGCTACACCTTC.

The V and J genes are TRBV7-9 and TRBJ2-5, with D hard to call. The J call is uncertain, as TRBJ2-7 better fits the DNA end. The CDR3 runs to 14 residues. Germline V gene sequence: CDR1 SEHNR, CDR2 FQNEAQ (reference sequence). This chain's CDR3 is CASSLVGSAYEQYF. The CDR3 coding sequence is TGTGCCAGCAGCTTAGTGGGCAGCGCCTACGAGCAGTACTTC.

The chain links TRBV29-1 to TRBJ1-6; 8 bases align to TRBD1. This CDR3 contains 15 residues. The V gene's germline CDR1 is SQVTM and CDR2 ANQGSEA. CDR3 sequence reads: CAEAGGWIWDSPLHF. The CDR3 nucleotides read TGCGCCGAGGCAGGGGGCTGGATTTGGGATTCACCCCTCCACTTT.

The chain recombines TRBV28 with TRBJ2-7; TRBD1 agrees at 9 bases. In germline, CDR1 is MDHEN, CDR2 SYDVKM. The CDR3 runs 15 residues. The J segment lost 2 bases and the V segment lost 2 bases, leaving 4 bases of the junction unmatched. The CDR3 bases are TGTGCCAGCAGTTTAACGGGACAGGGTACCTACGAGCAGTACTTC. It codes for CASSLTGQGTYEQYF.

J is TRBJ2-6 and V is TRBV2, with D perhaps matching TRBD1 (6 bases). Germline V gene sequence: CDR1 SNHLY, CDR2 FYNNEI. Between the trimmed V and J ends, which lost 8 bases and 0 bases, there was a span of 17 bases. The CDR3 sequence is 17 residues long. The CDR3, as DNA: TGTGCCAGCGCTCCGGGCCCCAGGGGCTCTGGGGCCAACGTCCTGACTTTC. Translation gives CASAPGPRGSGANVLTF.

The chain couples TRBV7-9 to TRBJ2-3, with 9 bases aligning to TRBD2. This CDR3 has 18 residues. Germline V gene lookup returns CDR1 SEHNR and CDR2 FQNEAQ (reference sequence). J was trimmed by 4 bases and V by 3 bases; bases with no gene match: 14. CDR3 nucleotide sequence: TGTGCCAGCAGCTTGCCCCCTCAGCGCGGGAGGGCTGCAGATACGCAGTATTTT. Translating gives CASSLPPQRGRAADTQYF.

The chain has TRBV5-6 and TRBJ1-4; TRBD1 agrees at 9 bases. Germline V gene lookup returns CDR1 SGHDT and CDR2 YYEEEE. CDR3 length equals 15 residues. V shed 4 bases and J 10 bases; nucleotides not matched to a gene: 11. CDR3 in DNA: TGTGCCAGCAGCGCCTCCGGGACAGGGAACGGAAAACTGTTTTTT. Encoded protein: CASSASGTGNGKLFF. Full variable domain (rest looked up from reference TRBV5-6 and TRBJ1-4): DAGVTQSPTHLIKTRGQQVTLRCSPKSGHDTVSWYQQALGQGPQFIFQYYEEEERQRGNFPDRFSGHQFPNYSSELNVNALLLGDSALYLCASSASGTGNGKLFFGSGTQLSVL.

The rearrangement uses TRBV28 and TRBJ2-1, with TRBD1 as a possible D gene (5 bases). V gave up 6 bases and J gave up 3 bases, with 15 bases separating them. CDR3 size: 15 residues. The germline V gene encodes CDR1 MDHEN and CDR2 SYDVKM. The CDR3 DNA reads as TGTGCCAGCAGGATCGGACACGATCACTACAATGAGCAGTTCTTC. Its translation: CASRIGHDHYNEQFF.